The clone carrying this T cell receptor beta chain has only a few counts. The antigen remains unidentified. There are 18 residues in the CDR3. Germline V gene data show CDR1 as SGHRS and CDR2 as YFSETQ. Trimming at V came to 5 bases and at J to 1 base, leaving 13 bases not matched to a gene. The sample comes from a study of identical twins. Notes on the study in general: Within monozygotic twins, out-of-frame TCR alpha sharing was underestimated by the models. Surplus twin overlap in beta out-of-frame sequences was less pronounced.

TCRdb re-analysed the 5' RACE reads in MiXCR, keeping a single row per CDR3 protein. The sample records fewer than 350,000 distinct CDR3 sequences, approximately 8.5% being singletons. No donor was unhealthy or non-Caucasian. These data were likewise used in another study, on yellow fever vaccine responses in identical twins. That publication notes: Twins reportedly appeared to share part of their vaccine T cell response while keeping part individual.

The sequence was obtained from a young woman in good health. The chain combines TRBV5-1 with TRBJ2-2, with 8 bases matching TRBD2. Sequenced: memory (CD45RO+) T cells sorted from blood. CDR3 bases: TGCGCCAGCAGTTCCCACCGGGGGCTAGCGGGGAACACCGGGGAGCTGTTTTTT. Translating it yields CASSSHRGLAGNTGELFF.